This TCR beta chain was profiled in a study of early T cells in non-severe SARS-CoV-2 infection (TCRdb year 2021). Some background on the complete study: Because TCR sequencing was done on bulk RNA from unsorted whole blood, the alpha and beta chains could not be paired.

General findings and caveats noted by the study authors: Matching against VDJdb was skewed toward anti-spike CD8 responses, likely underestimated virus-specific expansions, and missed private and CD4 specificities.

The study was a case-control design nested within a healthcare worker cohort in London, UK, with weekly nasopharyngeal swab PCR tests and blood sampling. Healthcare workers were recruited between 23 and 31 March 2020, during the week of the UK lockdown, and were followed weekly for up to 16 weeks. This clonotype was detected ten times or more. The antigen this receptor binds is unknown. No much larger clonotype is one base removed from it; base qualities were not supplied. The CDR3 goes from the cysteine to the phenylalanine over 16 residues. This entry keeps only the CDR3 DNA: 48 bases, framed from base 1. V lost 5 bases and J lost 4 bases; the stretch between them is 19 bases long. CDR1 and CDR2 are drawn from the germline V gene (reference sequence): SEHNR, FQNEAQ. The library relied on 5' RACE. Sequenced using a NextSeq 500. The TCR library protocol attached unique molecular identifiers to individual cDNA molecules to correct for sequencing error and PCR bias. Sequencing covered both TCR alpha and beta chains, and within each sample the abundances of alpha and beta sequences were tightly co-correlated. Per the original workflow: Decombinator V4 was used to annotate TCR sequences for V gene, J gene and CDR3. TCRs were defined as expanded if a significant change between any two time points was detected under a Poisson model with p below 0.0001. TCR abundances were normalised to the total number of TCRs sequenced per sample and were expressed as counts per million. MAIT TCRs were defined by TRAV1-2 paired with TRAJ12, TRAJ20 or TRAJ33, and iNKT TCRs by TRAV10 paired with TRAJ18. VDJdb, accessed on 1 November 2021, was searched for TCRs annotated for CMV, EBV and SARS-CoV-2, and TCRs annotated for more than one antigen were excluded. In-frame beta chains were kept once TCRdb had trimmed the public reads at Q25 with fastp and called clones with MiXCR. Each CDR3 protein appears once, grouped with its most common genes and DNA. Clone size and V and J calls follow TCRdb, not the original study. The sample records tens of thousands of distinct CDR3 sequences, under 5.5% of which are singletons. The top ten hold approximately 6% of the sample.

This chain joins TRBV7-9 to TRBJ2-3; TRBD2 is possibly the D segment (6 matching bases). The origin of this receptor is an adult who was a healthcare worker with PCR-confirmed SARS-CoV-2 infection or an uninfected control (not recorded which). The sequencing here drew on whole blood, taken at baseline. Here is the DNA: TGTGCCAGCAGCCCACTCGGGGGTCGGAGGGCAGATACGCAGTATTTT. Its translation reads: CASSPLGGRRADTQYF.